The 19 T cell receptor beta chains reported below all come from one sample, sequenced in a study of blood T cell repertoires in COVID-19. Sequencing used immunoSEQ multiplex PCR; TCRdb keeps in-frame clones, though not all of them. This sample has 80,000 to 130,000 clones; approximately 90% occur once, and the top ten carry around 0.94%. Material: peripheral blood. The receptor source for this set is a man between 60 and 75 years old with acute or convalescent COVID-19.

This chain links TRBV6-5 with TRBJ1-2; TRBD1 matches 8 bases. The CDR3 is 14 amino acids. The V and J ends lost 5 bases and 5 bases, in that order; junction bases with no gene match: 7. The germline gives CDR1 MNHEY, CDR2 SVGAGI. The CDR3 sequence is CASSTTGGGYGYTF. CDR3 bases: TGTGCCAGCAGTACCACAGGGGGGGGATATGGCTACACCTTC.

The chain is built from TRBV24-1 and TRBJ2-1; TRBD2 matches at 7 bases. Germline V CDR1 and CDR2: KGHDR, SFDVKD. With 11 bases clipped from V and 12 bases from J, the junction kept 15 bases outside the gene matches. The CDR3 has 13 residues. CDR3 nucleotides: TGTGCCATCGGTGGGCTAGCGGACGGAGTGCAGTTCTTC. It is translated as CAIGGLADGVQFF.

This clone was counted once. The V call is TRBV15, the J call TRBJ1-2, with 8 bases lining up with TRBD1. The CDR3 consists of 17 residues. Trimming removed 0 bases from V and 5 bases from J; junction bases left unmatched: 11. The germline V gene has CDR1 LNHNV and CDR2 YYDKDF (reference sequence). CDR3 region: CATSRDEVGTGQYGYTF. DNA of the CDR3: TGTGCCACCAGCAGAGACGAAGTAGGGACAGGACAATATGGCTACACCTTC.

The rearrangement links TRBV18 to TRBJ1-3; 10 nucleotides line up with TRBD1. The V gene end was trimmed by 4 bases and the J gene end by 3 bases; junction bases not matched to a gene: 3. Per germline, CDR1 KGHSH and CDR2 LQKENI. The CDR3 has 15 residues. The CDR3 DNA reads as TGTGCCAGCTCACTCGACAGGGGGCTTGGAAACACCATATATTTT. It specifies CASSLDRGLGNTIYF.

V gene TRBV19 combines with J gene TRBJ2-6; 7 bases match TRBD1. V was pared by 2 bases and J by 4 bases, with 5 bases of the junction left unmatched. Germline V gene data show CDR1 as LNHDA and CDR2 as SQIVND (reference sequence). The CDR3 has 16 residues. The DNA for the CDR3 is TGTGCCAGTAGTATAACAGGGGCCATGGGGGCCAACGTCCTGACTTTC. This translates into CASSITGAMGANVLTF.

The chain couples TRBV27 to TRBJ2-5, with a weak D call TRBD1 (5 bases). V was shortened by 4 bases and J by 6 bases, with 12 bases between the two germline ends. Germline V gene sequence: CDR1 MNHEY, CDR2 SMNVEV (reference sequence). This CDR3 comprises 13 residues. CDR3 coding DNA: TGTGCCAGCAGTTCTAGGGGTCTGAAGACCCAGTACTTC. As protein: CASSSRGLKTQYF.

This sequence joins TRBV7-2 and TRBJ1-5; 8 bases fit TRBD1. Germline assignment: CDR1 SGHTA and CDR2 FQGNSA. This CDR3 comprises 15 residues. V shed 2 bases, J shed 5 bases, and the junction held 5 bases outside the gene matches. CDR3 nucleotides: TGTGCCAGCAGCTTAAGATCAGGGGGCGATCAGCCCCAGCATTTT. It codes for CASSLRSGGDQPQHF.

The chain has TRBV12-3 or TRBV12-4 and TRBJ2-5; tentatively, D is TRBD1 (5 bases). The CDR3 totals 13 residues. With 3 bases removed from V and 2 bases from J, the gap between germline ends came to 7 bases. CDR3: CASSFDSQETQYF. The CDR3 DNA is TGTGCCAGCAGTTTCGACAGTCAAGAGACCCAGTACTTC.

In this sample, this clone turned up once. V and J are TRBV7-6 and TRBJ2-5; 8 nucleotides agree with TRBD1. Trimming took 0 bases from V and 5 from J; bases not matched to a gene: 11. This CDR3 region has 17 residues. Germline V gene sequence: CDR1 SGHVS, CDR2 FNYEAQ. CDR3 region: CASSLAGTGALRETQYF. The CDR3 nucleotides are TGTGCCAGCAGCTTAGCCGGGACAGGAGCTCTCCGGGAGACCCAGTACTTC.

Here the CDR3 reads CASSPPTGGYAGELFF. Written as DNA, the CDR3 is TGTGCCAGCAGCCCTCCGACAGGGGGCTACGCCGGGGAGCTGTTTTTT. V is TRBV7-9 and J is TRBJ2-2; TRBD1 agrees at 10 bases. This CDR3 is 16 amino acids long. V shed 5 bases and J 6 bases; nucleotides not matched to a gene: 9. Germline V gives CDR1 SEHNR, CDR2 FQNEAQ (reference sequence).

The V call is TRBV11-3, the J call TRBJ2-7, with D possibly matching TRBD2 (6 bases). CDR1 SGHNT and CDR2 YENEEA come from the germline V gene. The germline V and J ends were trimmed by 5 bases and 6 bases, with 14 bases remaining between them. The length of the CDR3 is 13 residues. CDR3 loop: CASSVTRGGEQYF. DNA for the CDR3: TGTGCCAGCAGCGTTACGCGGGGCGGCGAGCAGTACTTC.

A single count supports this clone. Sequence at one end of the junction differs from germline and may be a read error. The chain uses TRBV7-7 and TRBJ1-6; D is uncertain. The CDR3 extends over 11 amino acids. Germline V gene sequence: CDR1 SSHAT, CDR2 FNYEAQ (reference sequence). CDR3 DNA sequence: TGTGCTAGCAGCCGGAATTCACCCCTCCACTTT. This encodes CASSRNSPLHF. The full variable domain, completed using reference TRBV7-7 and TRBJ1-6, is GAGVSQSPRYKVTKRGQDVTLRCDPISSHATLYWYQQALGQGPEFLTYFNYEAQPDKSGLPSDRFSAERPEGSISTLTIQRTEQRDSAMYRCASSRNSPLHFGNGTRLTVT.

The gene calls are TRBV29-1 and TRBJ1-1; 7 bases match TRBD1. Per germline, CDR1 SQVTM and CDR2 ANQGSEA. This CDR3 spans 12 amino acids. V lost 5 bases to trimming and J lost 5 bases; unmatched junction nucleotides: 5. In nucleotides, the CDR3 is TGCAGCGTTACAGGGGTCGGAACTGAAGCTTTCTTT. It codes for CSVTGVGTEAFF.

A single count supports this clone. The chain carries TRBV6-5 and TRBJ1-1; D is unclear. CDR1 is MNHEY, CDR2 SVGAGI, per germline. The V end lost 6 bases, the J end lost 3 bases, and 11 bases lay between the germline ends. This CDR3 comprises 13 residues. CDR3 in DNA: TGTGCCAGCAGCGCGGCCGGGGACACTGAAGCTTTCTTT. This gives the protein CASSAAGDTEAFF.

The V gene is TRBV5-8, the J gene TRBJ1-5; D may be TRBD1 (5 bases). Germline CDR1 SGHTS, CDR2 YDEGEE. V was shortened by 1 base and J by 3 bases, with 11 bases between the two germline ends. There are 15 residues in the CDR3. This CDR3 reads CASSLSGPINQPQHF. The CDR3 nucleotides are TGTGCCAGCAGCTTGTCAGGGCCGATCAATCAGCCCCAGCATTTT. Full variable domain (rest looked up from reference TRBV5-8 and TRBJ1-5): EAGVTQSPTHLIKTRGQQATLRCSPISGHTSVYWYQQALGLGLQFLLWYDEGEERNRGNFPPRFSGRQFPNYSSELNVNALELEDSALYLCASSLSGPINQPQHFGDGTRLSIL.

The CDR3 coding sequence is TGTGCCAGCAGGGGACAGAACACTGAAGCTTTCTTT. This encodes CASRGQNTEAFF. The V and J genes are TRBV25-1 and TRBJ1-1, with a weak D call TRBD1 (6 bases). There are 12 residues in the CDR3. The V gene's germline CDR1 is MGHDK and CDR2 SYGVNS. Trimming stripped 6 bases from V and 1 base from J, with 6 bases between.

CDR3 amino acids: CASSPMGGAAFF. In DNA form, the CDR3 reads TGTGCCAGCAGCCCAATGGGGGGAGCAGCTTTCTTT. This chain joins TRBV28 and TRBJ1-1, with D tentatively TRBD1 (5 bases). Germline-derived CDR1 and CDR2 are MDHEN and SYDVKM. V gave up 6 bases and J gave up 10 bases, with 15 bases separating them. The CDR3 totals 12 residues.

This chain joins TRBV28 and TRBJ2-2; 11 positions match TRBD2. Germline V gives CDR1 MDHEN, CDR2 SYDVKM. After removal of 7 bases from V and 6 bases from J, the junction contained 13 bases not matched to a gene. This CDR3 region has 17 residues. The CDR3 bases are TGTGCCAGCACTATATCCGGGACTAGCGGCAGTTCCGGGGAGCTGTTTTTT. This gives the protein CASTISGTSGSSGELFF.

This clone was found a few times. This rearrangement joins TRBV12-3 or TRBV12-4 to TRBJ1-1; D uncertain. The CDR3 runs 13 residues. V lost 4 bases, J lost 11 bases, and 17 bases lay in between. The CDR3 DNA sequence: TGTGCCAGCAGTTCCCCGTTATCGAGGGAGGCTTTCTTT. It codes for CASSSPLSREAFF.